This T cell receptor (beta chain) comes out of a study of blood T cell repertoires in COVID-19. Across the whole study: Some COVID-19 samples were acute and others convalescent; all came from the United States, Italy and Spain. Nucleic acid was either cDNA or gDNA, and it came from T cells, B-cell-depleted T cells, or PBMCs.

In the authors' workflow: Nucleated cell counts were estimated from reference gene primer amplification. The protocol was immunoSEQ multiplex PCR, while the TCRdb copy is restricted to in-frame clones and leaves out a portion. Clonal size and the V and J genes are those of that table, whereas D and trimming came from the DNA. The data contain 60,000 or so clones, about 91% of them seen just once; the ten biggest clones take up 4.5% to 5%. V gave up 0 bases and J gave up 6 bases; unmatched junction bases: 3. CDR3 size: 16 residues. The germline CDR1 and CDR2 sequences are MGHRA and YSYEKL. V and J are TRBV4-1 and TRBJ2-2, with 11 bases matching TRBD2. The material sequenced was peripheral blood. This receptor was taken from a man in his sixties with acute or convalescent COVID-19. The CDR3 DNA reads TGCGCCAGCAGCCAAGAGAGGACTAGCGGGTCCGGGGAGCTGTTTTTT. Protein: CASSQERTSGSGELFF.